The 8 T cell receptor beta chains reported below all come from one sample, sequenced in a study of graft-versus-host responses after intestinal transplantation. The table came from immunoSEQ multiplex PCR; TCRdb's copy has only in-frame clones and leaves some out. This table holds 70,000 to 75,000 clones, 89% found once. The antigens for these receptors are not known. Sequencing used unstimulated CD8+ T cells sorted from spleen or lymph node cells, obtained before intestinal transplant. These receptors were collected from a human donor who received an intestinal transplant.

This clone has only a few counts. V is TRBV7-9 and J is TRBJ2-7, with TRBD1 matching 8 bases. V lost 4 bases to trimming and J lost 5 bases; unmatched junction nucleotides: 7. CDR3 length: 14 residues. Germline CDR1 reads SEHNR; CDR2 reads FQNEAQ (reference sequence). Here the CDR3 DNA reads TGTGCCAGCAGCTCGACAGGGGCAACGGACGAGCAGTACTTC. It encodes CASSSTGATDEQYF.

The chain recombines TRBV6-5 with TRBJ1-3; 9 positions match TRBD1. J lost 1 base, V lost 6 bases, and 1 base had no gene match. The CDR3 covers 14 residues. Germline-derived CDR1 and CDR2 are MNHEY and SVGAGI. In DNA form, the CDR3 reads TGTGCCAGCAGGGACAGGGGTTCTGGAAACACCATATATTTT. Protein product: CASRDRGSGNTIYF.

The sample holds one count of this clone. V is TRBV6-5 and J is TRBJ2-1; 7 bases fit TRBD1. The V and J ends lost 3 bases and 8 bases, in that order; junction bases with no gene match: 4. Germline V lookup: CDR1 MNHEY, CDR2 SVGAGI. The CDR3 contains 13 residues. This chain's CDR3 is CASSYGQGDEQFF. The DNA for the CDR3 is TGTGCCAGCAGTTATGGCCAGGGGGATGAGCAGTTCTTC.

This chain links TRBV6-1 with TRBJ2-5, with 7 bases lining up with TRBD2. Per germline, CDR1 MNHNS and CDR2 SASEGT. The CDR3 has 20 residues. The V and J ends lost 2 bases and 4 bases, in that order; junction bases with no gene match: 22. This chain's CDR3 is CASSEPNSGWGTLPPETQYF. CDR3 DNA sequence: TGTGCCAGCAGTGAACCCAATAGCGGGTGGGGAACACTACCCCCAGAGACCCAGTACTTC.

The chain links TRBV19 to TRBJ2-2, with D maybe TRBD1 (6 bases). Germline V gene data show CDR1 as LNHDA and CDR2 as SQIVND (reference sequence). The V and J ends lost 7 bases and 7 bases respectively, with 22 bases between them. The CDR3 is 16 residues long. The CDR3 spells CASIPRAGQRVGELFF. In DNA form, the CDR3 reads TGTGCCAGTATCCCTCGCGCCGGACAGCGAGTCGGGGAGCTGTTTTTT. The whole variable domain, remainder taken from reference TRBV19 and TRBJ2-2, is DGGITQSPKYLFRKEGQNVTLSCEQNLNHDAMYWYRQDPGQGLRLIYYSQIVNDFQKGDIAEGYSVSREKKESFPLTVTSAQKNPTAFYLCASIPRAGQRVGELFFGEGSRLTVL.

This chain joins TRBV29-1 and TRBJ2-7; 10 nucleotides align to TRBD1. The CDR3 is made up of 17 amino acids. Germline CDR1 SQVTM, CDR2 ANQGSEA. V was pared by 4 bases and J by 4 bases, with 16 bases of the junction left unmatched. The CDR3 DNA reads TGCAGCGTTGTCTCGGAGGAGAACGGGACAGGGGCTTACGAGCAGTACTTC. Amino acid sequence: CSVVSEENGTGAYEQYF.

In DNA form, the CDR3 reads TGTGCCAGCAGTTCAGCGGGGGGCTTGGCCGGGGAGCTGTTTTTT. Amino acid sequence: CASSSAGGLAGELFF. The V gene is TRBV6-5, the J gene TRBJ2-2; TRBD2 agrees at 9 bases. Looked up from germline, CDR1 is MNHEY and CDR2 is SVGAGI. The J segment lost 6 bases and the V segment lost 4 bases, leaving 6 bases of the junction unmatched. The CDR3 has 15 residues.

This clone has a single count. The chain recombines TRBV6-1 with TRBJ2-7; possible D gene TRBD1, 5 bases. Trimming shortened V by 0 bases and J by 2 bases, and 11 bases separated the two germline ends. CDR1 is MNHNS, CDR2 SASEGT, per germline. The CDR3 totals 15 residues. Here the CDR3 reads CASSEAQGRAYEQYF. Here the CDR3 DNA reads TGTGCCAGCAGTGAAGCGCAGGGCAGGGCCTACGAGCAGTACTTC.